This T cell receptor (beta chain) was documented in a study of cytomegalovirus exposure and HLA in healthy donors. General study points: An observed cluster of highly shared sequence variants was recorded as a likely sequencing artifact.

The junction had 12 bases not matched to a gene; V was cut back by 8 bases and J by 6 bases. CDR1 is WNHNN, CDR2 SYGVQD, per germline (reference sequence). This CDR3 spans 15 amino acids. It was with 60 Vbeta and 13 Jbeta primers that the PCR ran. TCRdb's copy holds only in-frame clones and misses some; the assay was immunoSEQ multiplex PCR. This sample has 200,000 or so clones, with 82% found just once. In regard to this clone: The antigen is undetermined.

The TCR sequence derives from a woman in her forties or fifties in good health and CMV-seropositive. Sequenced input: PBMCs. The V and J genes are TRBV10-1 and TRBJ2-1; 8 positions agree with TRBD2. The CDR3 region is CASRWDGGASNEQFF. Written as DNA, the CDR3 is TGCGCCAGCCGTTGGGACGGGGGGGCCAGCAATGAGCAGTTCTTC.